This is a list of T cell receptor beta chains from one sample in a study of response to subunit inactivated influenza vaccine. TCRdb called the RT-PCR reads again in MiXCR, with one record for every CDR3 protein. The repertoire holds roughly 180,000 distinct CDR3 sequences, with approximately 9.2% as singletons. Source: non-naive T cells sorted from PBMCs, taken on the day of vaccination. The receptors originated from a man aged 50 to 59 who received an inactivated influenza vaccine. Each CDR3 is given with its conserved first and last residue. The D gene is left open where the match is weak. The size of a clone is reported for some rows only, either as once, few or many, or as a class for expanded clones.

d_call	clone_size	v_call	j_call	cdr3_nt	cdr3_aa
TRBD1	many	TRBV20-1	TRBJ2-3	TGCAGTGCTAGAGAAACCGGGACAGGACTGGGTACGCAGTATTTT	CSARETGTGLGTQYF
-	-	TRBV7-9	TRBJ2-1	TGTGCCAGCAGCTTAGCTTTAACTAGCAGCTACAATGAGCAGTTCTTC	CASSLALTSSYNEQFF
TRBD2	few	TRBV7-9	TRBJ2-7	TGTGCCAGCTCTACTAGCGGGAGATTAGTAAGGCGCGAGCAGTACTTC	CASSTSGRLVRREQYF
-	-	TRBV4-1	TRBJ2-2	TGCGCCAGCAGCCAAAGGGTGTGGGTAGATAGGCCCACCGGGGAGCTGTTTTTT	CASSQRVWVDRPTGELFF
-	-	TRBV24-1	TRBJ1-2	TGTGCCACCAGTGATGTCCGGGACCATGGCTACAACTTC	CATSDVRDHGYNF
-	-	TRBV14	TRBJ2-3	TGTGCCAGCAGCCTTTATAGCACAGATACGCAGTATTTT	CASSLYSTDTQYF
-	few	TRBV2	TRBJ1-5	TGTGCCAGCAGTGAGCTCTCAGGGGGCAATCAGCCCCAGCATTTT	CASSELSGGNQPQHF
TRBD1	few	TRBV2	TRBJ1-1	TGTGCCAGCAGGGACAGGGGGAACGTTCTTATGAACACTGAAGCTTTCTTT	CASRDRGNVLMNTEAFF
TRBD1	many	TRBV29-1	TRBJ1-1	TGCAGCGTCGGAGGGGGACAGGGGATGCCTGAAGCTTTCTTT	CSVGGGQGMPEAFF
TRBD1	-	TRBV7-2	TRBJ1-2	TGTGCCAGCAGCTCCAATTTAGGGACAGCCCTGGTGGGCTACACCTTC	CASSSNLGTALVGYTF
-	few	TRBV3-1	TRBJ2-5	TGTGCCAGCAGCCAACGGGGGGAGACCCAGTACTTC	CASSQRGETQYF
TRBD1	-	TRBV6-5	TRBJ2-7	TGTGCCAGCAGTTTCACGACAGGGGGCTTGTACGAGCAGTACTTC	CASSFTTGGLYEQYF
-	-	TRBV24-1	TRBJ2-5	TGTGCCACCAGCGGGCAGGGATGGGAAGAGACCCAGTACTTC	CATSGQGWEETQYF
-	many	TRBV5-1	TRBJ2-5	TGCGCCAGCAGCTTGGCTTCAGAGACCCAGTACTTC	CASSLASETQYF
TRBD1	many	TRBV4-3	TRBJ1-2	TGCGCCAGCAGCCAAGACCCGAGTGGACAGGGGGCGCAGGGCTACACCTTC	CASSQDPSGQGAQGYTF
-	few	TRBV7-2	TRBJ2-7	TGTGCCAGCAGCTTACCGGCCCCCAGGGAGCAGTACTTC	CASSLPAPREQYF
-	few	TRBV28	TRBJ2-5	TGTGCCAGCAGTTCTACCCTGGGGGAGACCCAGTACTTC	CASSSTLGETQYF
-	many	TRBV3-1	TRBJ2-7	TGTGCCAGCAGCCTGGGACTGGAGGTCCTCGAGCAGTACTTC	CASSLGLEVLEQYF
-	-	TRBV4-2	TRBJ1-1	TGTGCCAGCAGCCAAGTATGGTCTTTCTCTGGGACTGAAGCTTTCTTT	CASSQVWSFSGTEAFF
-	many	TRBV5-1	TRBJ2-2	TGCGCCAGCAGCTTGGATTCTACCGGGGAGCTGTTTTTT	CASSLDSTGELFF
TRBD1	few	TRBV5-6	TRBJ2-3	TGTGCCAGCAGCCAGGACAGGGGCCTCACAGATACGCAGTATTTT	CASSQDRGLTDTQYF
-	few	TRBV20-1	TRBJ1-1	TGCGGTGGACCCGTCAGGGCAGGAGGATCTGAAGCTTTCTTT	CGGPVRAGGSEAFF
TRBD2	many	TRBV7-9	TRBJ2-1	TGTGCCAGCAGCACAGGGACTAGCGGCAATGAGCAGTTCTTC	CASSTGTSGNEQFF
-	many	TRBV5-1	TRBJ2-7	TGCGCCAGCGGCAAGGACCCCTACGAGCAGTACTTC	CASGKDPYEQYF
TRBD1	many	TRBV6-2/TRBV6-3	TRBJ2-7	TGTGCCAGCAGTTACTCCGAGACAGGGTCATCGGAGCAGTACTTC	CASSYSETGSSEQYF
-	few	TRBV30	TRBJ2-2	TGTGCCTGGAGGGACGAGGGCACCGGGGAGCTGTTTTTT	CAWRDEGTGELFF
TRBD1	few	TRBV29-1	TRBJ2-5	TGCAGCGTCCCTTCGACAGGGTGGGTTCTGGGAGAGACCCAGTACTTC	CSVPSTGWVLGETQYF
-	-	TRBV20-1	TRBJ2-1	TGCAGTGCACGACTAGTGGGCCGATCTCTCGGTGAGCAGTTCTTC	CSARLVGRSLGEQFF
-	many	TRBV7-9	TRBJ1-1	TGTGCCGTCAAATGGACAGCGAACACTGAAGCTTTCTTT	CAVKWTANTEAFF
TRBD2	-	TRBV28	TRBJ2-5	TGTGCCAGCAGTTTAGGGGGGGGGATGGAGACCCAGTACTTC	CASSLGGGMETQYF
-	-	TRBV3-1	TRBJ2-7	TGTGCCAGCGCCGGGCAGTACCCTAACGAGCAGTACTTC	CASAGQYPNEQYF
-	once	TRBV28	TRBJ1-1	TGTGCCAGCATGGGTCAAGCCTACATGAACACTGAAGCTTTCTTT	CASMGQAYMNTEAFF
-	few	TRBV28	TRBJ1-4	TGTGCCAGCAGTTTATGGCAGAGCCTTAATGAAAAACTGTTTTTT	CASSLWQSLNEKLFF
TRBD1	many	TRBV5-1	TRBJ2-7	TGCGCCAGCAGCCTCGGGACAGGGCACTACGAGCAGTACTTC	CASSLGTGHYEQYF
TRBD2	many	TRBV6-2/TRBV6-3	TRBJ2-7	TGTGCCAGCAGAACATTTCTGGCGGGGGGTGATGAGGAGCAGTACTTC	CASRTFLAGGDEEQYF
-	-	TRBV18	TRBJ2-3	TGTGCCAGCTCCCCAACGGGTAGGAGGGATACGCAGTATTTT	CASSPTGRRDTQYF
TRBD1	-	TRBV9	TRBJ2-3	TGTGCCAGCAGCGTAGATCCGGGACAGGGAGAGTATTTT	CASSVDPGQGEYF
-	-	TRBV30	TRBJ2-7	TGTGCCTGGAGAATTGGGTACGAGCAGTACTTC	CAWRIGYEQYF